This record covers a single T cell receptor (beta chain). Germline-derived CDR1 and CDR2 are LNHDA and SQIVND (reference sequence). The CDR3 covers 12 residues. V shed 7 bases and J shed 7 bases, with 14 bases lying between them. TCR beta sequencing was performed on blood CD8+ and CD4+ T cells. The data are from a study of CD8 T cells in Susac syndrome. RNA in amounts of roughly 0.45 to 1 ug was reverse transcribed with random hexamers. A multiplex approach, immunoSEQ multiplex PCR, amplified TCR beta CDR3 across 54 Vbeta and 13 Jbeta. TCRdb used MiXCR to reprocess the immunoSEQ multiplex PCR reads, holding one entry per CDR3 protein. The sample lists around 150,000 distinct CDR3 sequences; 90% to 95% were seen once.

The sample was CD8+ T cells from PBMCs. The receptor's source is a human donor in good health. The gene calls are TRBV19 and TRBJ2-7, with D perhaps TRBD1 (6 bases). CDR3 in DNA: TGTGCCAGTAACTCATTAGGGGGTGAGCAGTACTTC. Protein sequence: CASNSLGGEQYF.